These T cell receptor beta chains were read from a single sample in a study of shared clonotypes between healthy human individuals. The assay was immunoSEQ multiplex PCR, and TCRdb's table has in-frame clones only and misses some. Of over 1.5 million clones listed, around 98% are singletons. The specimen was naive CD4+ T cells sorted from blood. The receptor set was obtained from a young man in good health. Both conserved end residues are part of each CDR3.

cdr3_aa: CASSQAYTPSYEQYF
j_call: .
v_call: TRBV4-1

cdr3_aa: CASSLAVSGSRETQYF
j_call: TRBJ2-5
v_call: TRBV5-1

cdr3_aa: CASGWGELFF
j_call: TRBJ2-2
v_call: TRBV2

cdr3_aa: CASSLMSGAVQETQYF
j_call: TRBJ2-5
v_call: TRBV7-8

cdr3_aa: CASSQTGKEATQYF
j_call: TRBJ2-5
v_call: TRBV2

cdr3_aa: CASSEVAGAYEQYF
j_call: TRBJ2-7
v_call: TRBV6-1

cdr3_aa: CASSSDTRYEQYF
j_call: TRBJ2-7
v_call: TRBV7-2

cdr3_aa: CASRGHPYGYTF
j_call: TRBJ1-2
v_call: TRBV6-6

cdr3_aa: CASSTGTSGWDEQFF
j_call: TRBJ2-1
v_call: TRBV5-1

cdr3_aa: CASSLGLGYEQYF
j_call: TRBJ2-7
v_call: TRBV7-8

cdr3_aa: CASSLASGQGYEQYF
j_call: TRBJ2-7
v_call: TRBV7-6

cdr3_aa: CAISPLPRDRGKESNQPQHF
j_call: TRBJ1-5
v_call: TRBV10-3

cdr3_aa: CASSNWDRKNNEQFF
j_call: TRBJ2-1
v_call: TRBV19

cdr3_aa: CASLGGLRETQYF
j_call: TRBJ2-5
v_call: TRBV18

cdr3_aa: CASSSPGQGFEAFF
j_call: TRBJ1-1
v_call: TRBV5-4

cdr3_aa: CASSLGPPARETQYF
j_call: TRBJ2-5
v_call: TRBV19

cdr3_aa: CASSPRVRSYEQYF
j_call: TRBJ2-7
v_call: TRBV5-1

cdr3_aa: CASSGGGQGRGNEQFF
j_call: TRBJ2-1
v_call: TRBV10-2

cdr3_aa: CASSPPGTEQFF
j_call: TRBJ2-1
v_call: TRBV18

cdr3_aa: CASSDSLSEQFF
j_call: TRBJ2-1
v_call: TRBV25-1

cdr3_aa: CASSLSGLTGGNQPQHF
j_call: TRBJ1-5
v_call: TRBV5-1

cdr3_aa: CASSLGAGSTDTQYF
j_call: TRBJ2-3
v_call: TRBV28

cdr3_aa: CASSLDRGYEQYF
j_call: TRBJ2-7
v_call: TRBV5-1

cdr3_aa: CASSPPPRGYTF
j_call: TRBJ1-2
v_call: TRBV7-2

cdr3_aa: CASSSGISGRYNEQFF
j_call: TRBJ2-1
v_call: TRBV28

cdr3_aa: CASSPTPMASGTKNIQYF
j_call: TRBJ2-4
v_call: TRBV5-5

cdr3_aa: CASSRGVAGSSYEQYF
j_call: TRBJ2-7
v_call: TRBV7-2

cdr3_aa: CASSNGLASVADTQYF
j_call: TRBJ2-3
v_call: TRBV5-4

cdr3_aa: CASSVAFRDRGTDTQYF
j_call: TRBJ2-3
v_call: TRBV9

cdr3_aa: CASSYTRNTEAFF
j_call: TRBJ1-1
v_call: TRBV5-1

cdr3_aa: CASTDRFTGELFF
j_call: TRBJ2-2
v_call: TRBV28

cdr3_aa: CAWSSAQPYEAFF
j_call: TRBJ1-1
v_call: TRBV30

cdr3_aa: CASSLSSGRADTQYF
j_call: TRBJ2-3
v_call: TRBV7-9

cdr3_aa: CASSRDRYYEQYF
j_call: TRBJ2-7
v_call: TRBV5-1

cdr3_aa: CASSPVWAGRNQPQHF
j_call: TRBJ1-5
v_call: TRBV27

cdr3_aa: CASSPTGVNTEAFF
j_call: TRBJ1-1
v_call: TRBV5-1

cdr3_aa: CASGSYYEQYF
j_call: TRBJ2-7
v_call: TRBV28

cdr3_aa: CASTGGLLSRASYNEQFF
j_call: TRBJ2-1
v_call: TRBV5-1

cdr3_aa: CASSYTRGSYEQYF
j_call: TRBJ2-7
v_call: TRBV6-1

cdr3_aa: CALGVGDF
j_call: TRBJ1-2
v_call: TRBV30

cdr3_aa: CASSSGSVYNEQFF
j_call: TRBJ2-1
v_call: TRBV5-6

cdr3_aa: CASSPDGITNQPQHF
j_call: TRBJ1-5
v_call: TRBV7-9

cdr3_aa: CASSVPRDTITVHEQFF
j_call: TRBJ2-1
v_call: TRBV9

cdr3_aa: CASSPNSGDTQYF
j_call: TRBJ2-3
v_call: TRBV18

cdr3_aa: CASSLRGSPNYGYTF
j_call: TRBJ1-2
v_call: TRBV28

cdr3_aa: CASSPVTGSPYEQYF
j_call: TRBJ2-7
v_call: TRBV11-2